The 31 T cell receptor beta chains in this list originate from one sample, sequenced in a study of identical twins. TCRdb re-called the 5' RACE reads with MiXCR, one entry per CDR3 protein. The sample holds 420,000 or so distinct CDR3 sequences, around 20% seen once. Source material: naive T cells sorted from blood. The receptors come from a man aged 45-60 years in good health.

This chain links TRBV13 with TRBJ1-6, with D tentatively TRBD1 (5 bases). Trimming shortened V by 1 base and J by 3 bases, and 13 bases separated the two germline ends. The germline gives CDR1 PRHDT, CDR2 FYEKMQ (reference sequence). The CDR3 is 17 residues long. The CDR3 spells CASSLAGDGDYNSPLHF. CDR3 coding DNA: TGTGCCAGCAGCTTAGCTGGGGACGGAGACTATAATTCACCCCTCCACTTT.

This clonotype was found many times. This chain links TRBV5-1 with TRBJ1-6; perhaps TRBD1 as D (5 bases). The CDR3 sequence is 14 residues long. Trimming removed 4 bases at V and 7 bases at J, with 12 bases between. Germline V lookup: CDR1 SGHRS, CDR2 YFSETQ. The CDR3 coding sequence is TGCGCCAGCAGCGGCGGGGACGTCAATTCACCCCTCCACTTT. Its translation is CASSGGDVNSPLHF.

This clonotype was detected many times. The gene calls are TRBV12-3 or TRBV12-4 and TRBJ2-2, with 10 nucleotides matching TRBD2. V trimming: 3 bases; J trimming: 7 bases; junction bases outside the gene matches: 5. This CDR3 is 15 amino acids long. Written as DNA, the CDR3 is TGTGCCAGCAGTTTCTCTAGCGGGAGTGGCGGGGAGCTGTTTTTT. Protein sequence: CASSFSSGSGGELFF.

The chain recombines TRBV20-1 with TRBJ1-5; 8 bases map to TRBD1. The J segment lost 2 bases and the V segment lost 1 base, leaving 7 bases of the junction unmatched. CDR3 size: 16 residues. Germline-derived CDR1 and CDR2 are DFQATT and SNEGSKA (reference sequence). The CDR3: CSARAQTGGRNQPQHF. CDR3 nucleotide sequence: TGCAGTGCTAGAGCCCAAACAGGGGGACGCAATCAGCCCCAGCATTTT.

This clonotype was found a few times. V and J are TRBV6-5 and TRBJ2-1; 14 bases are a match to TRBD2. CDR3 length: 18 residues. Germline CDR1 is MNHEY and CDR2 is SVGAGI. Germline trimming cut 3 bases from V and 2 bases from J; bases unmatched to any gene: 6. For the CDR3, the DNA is TGTGCCAGCAGTTATCCCAGACTAGCGGGGGGGACCTACAATGAGCAGTTCTTC. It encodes CASSYPRLAGGTYNEQFF.

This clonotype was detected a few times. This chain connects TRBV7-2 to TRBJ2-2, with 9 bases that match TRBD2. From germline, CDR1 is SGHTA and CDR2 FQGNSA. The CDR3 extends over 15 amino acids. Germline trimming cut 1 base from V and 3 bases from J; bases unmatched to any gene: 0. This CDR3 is CASSLGTSDTGELFF. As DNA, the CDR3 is TGTGCCAGCAGCTTAGGGACTAGCGACACCGGGGAGCTGTTTTTT.

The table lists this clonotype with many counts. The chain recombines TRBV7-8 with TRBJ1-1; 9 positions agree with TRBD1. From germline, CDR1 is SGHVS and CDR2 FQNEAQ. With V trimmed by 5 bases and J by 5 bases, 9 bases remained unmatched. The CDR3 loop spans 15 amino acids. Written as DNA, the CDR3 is TGTGCCAGCAGCAATCCCTACAGGGGGCGGACTGAAGCTTTCTTT. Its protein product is CASSNPYRGRTEAFF.

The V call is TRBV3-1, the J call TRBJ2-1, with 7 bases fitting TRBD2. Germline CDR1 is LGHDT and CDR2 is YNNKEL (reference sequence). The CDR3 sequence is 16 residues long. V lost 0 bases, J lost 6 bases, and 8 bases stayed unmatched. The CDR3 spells CASSQEPGLRVNEQFF. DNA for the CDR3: TGTGCCAGCAGCCAAGAGCCGGGACTAAGAGTCAATGAGCAGTTCTTC.

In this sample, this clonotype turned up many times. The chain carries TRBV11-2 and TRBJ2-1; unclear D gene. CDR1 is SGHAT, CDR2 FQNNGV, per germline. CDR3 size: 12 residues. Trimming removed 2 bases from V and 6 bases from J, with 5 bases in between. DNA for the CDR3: TGTGCCAGCAGCTTATATTCCAATGAGCAGTTCTTC. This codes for CASSLYSNEQFF.

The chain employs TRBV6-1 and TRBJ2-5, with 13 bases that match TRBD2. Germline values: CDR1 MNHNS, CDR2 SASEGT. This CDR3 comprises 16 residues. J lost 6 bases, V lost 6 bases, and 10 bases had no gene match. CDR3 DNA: TGTGCCAGCAGACTAACTAGCGGGGGGGCCTTGAAGACCCAGTACTTC. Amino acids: CASRLTSGGALKTQYF.

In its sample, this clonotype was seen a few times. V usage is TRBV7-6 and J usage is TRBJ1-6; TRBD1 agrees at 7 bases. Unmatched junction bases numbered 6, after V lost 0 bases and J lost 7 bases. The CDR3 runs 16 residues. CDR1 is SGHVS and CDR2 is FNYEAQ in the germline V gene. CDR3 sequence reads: CASSLAGGRMNSPLHF. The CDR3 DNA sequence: TGTGCCAGCAGCTTAGCAGGGGGCAGAATGAATTCACCCCTCCACTTT.

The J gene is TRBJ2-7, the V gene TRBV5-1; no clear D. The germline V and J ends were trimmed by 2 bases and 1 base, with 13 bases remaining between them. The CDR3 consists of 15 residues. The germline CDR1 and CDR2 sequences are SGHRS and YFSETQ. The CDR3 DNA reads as TGCGCCAGCAGCTTCGGTAGTTGGCGGTCCTACGAGCAGTACTTC. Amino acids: CASSFGSWRSYEQYF.

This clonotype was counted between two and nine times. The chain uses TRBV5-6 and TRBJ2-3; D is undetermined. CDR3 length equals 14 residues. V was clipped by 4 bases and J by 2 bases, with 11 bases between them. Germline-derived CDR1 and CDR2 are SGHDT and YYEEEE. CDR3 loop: CASSLPRSTDTQYF. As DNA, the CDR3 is TGTGCCAGCAGCCTGCCGCGTTCCACAGATACGCAGTATTTT.

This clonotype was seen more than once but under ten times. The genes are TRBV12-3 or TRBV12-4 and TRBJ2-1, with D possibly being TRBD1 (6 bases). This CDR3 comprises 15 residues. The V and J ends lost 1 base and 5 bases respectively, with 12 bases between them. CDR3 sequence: CASSLDWAGDNEQFF. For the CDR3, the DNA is TGTGCCAGCAGTTTAGACTGGGCAGGGGACAATGAGCAGTTCTTC.

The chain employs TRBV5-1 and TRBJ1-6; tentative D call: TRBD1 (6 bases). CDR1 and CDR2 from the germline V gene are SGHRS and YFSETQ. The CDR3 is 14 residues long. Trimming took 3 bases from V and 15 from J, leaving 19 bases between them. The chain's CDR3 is CASSSRPDSHFLHF. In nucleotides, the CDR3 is TGCGCCAGCAGCTCGCGCCCGGACAGTCACTTCCTCCACTTT.

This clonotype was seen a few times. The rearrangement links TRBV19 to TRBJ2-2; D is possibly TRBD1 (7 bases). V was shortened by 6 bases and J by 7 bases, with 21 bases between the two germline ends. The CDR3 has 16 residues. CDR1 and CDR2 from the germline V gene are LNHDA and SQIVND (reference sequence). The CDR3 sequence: CASSPAGGTPNGELFF. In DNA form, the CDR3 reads TGTGCCAGTAGCCCAGCAGGGGGGACACCTAACGGGGAGCTGTTTTTT.

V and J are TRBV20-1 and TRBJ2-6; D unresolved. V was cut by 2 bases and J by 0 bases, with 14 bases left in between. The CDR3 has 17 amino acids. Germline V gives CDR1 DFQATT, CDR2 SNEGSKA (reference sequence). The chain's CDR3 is CSARTSPYSSGANVLTF. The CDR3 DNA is TGCAGTGCTAGAACCTCCCCCTACAGCTCTGGGGCCAACGTCCTGACTTTC.

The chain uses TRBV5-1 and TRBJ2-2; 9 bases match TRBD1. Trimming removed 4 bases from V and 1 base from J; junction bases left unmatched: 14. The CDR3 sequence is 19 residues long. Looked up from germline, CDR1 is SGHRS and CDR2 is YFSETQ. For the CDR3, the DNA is TGCGCCAGCAGCCTCATAACCTACAGGGGGCGGGAGAACACCGGGGAGCTGTTTTTT. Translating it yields CASSLITYRGRENTGELFF.

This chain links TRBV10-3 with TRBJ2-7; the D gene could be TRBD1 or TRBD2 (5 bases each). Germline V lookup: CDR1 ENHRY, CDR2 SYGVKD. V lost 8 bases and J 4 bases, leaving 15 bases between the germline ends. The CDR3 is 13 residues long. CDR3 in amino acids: CAIGERPGYEQYF. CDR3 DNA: TGTGCCATCGGGGAGCGGCCAGGGTACGAGCAGTACTTC.

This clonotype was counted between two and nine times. CDR3: CASSSNAPFSLHEYTEAFF. In DNA, the CDR3 is TGTGCCAGCAGCTCAAATGCCCCGTTCAGCCTTCATGAGTACACTGAAGCTTTCTTT. The genes are TRBV5-4 and TRBJ1-1; D gene unclear. Per germline, CDR1 SGHNT and CDR2 YYREEE (reference sequence). This CDR3 is built from 19 residues. V was trimmed by 3 bases and J by 3 bases, leaving 27 bases between them.

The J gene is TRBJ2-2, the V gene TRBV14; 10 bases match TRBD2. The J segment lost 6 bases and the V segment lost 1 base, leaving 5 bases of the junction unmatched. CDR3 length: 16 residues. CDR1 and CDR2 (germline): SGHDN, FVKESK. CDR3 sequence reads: CASSQVPSGSSGELFF. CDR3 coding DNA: TGTGCCAGCAGCCAAGTACCTAGCGGGAGTTCCGGGGAGCTGTTTTTT.

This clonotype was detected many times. Here the CDR3 reads CSVEDAGNTDTQYF. In nucleotides, the CDR3 is TGCAGCGTTGAAGATGCCGGAAACACAGATACGCAGTATTTT. The rearrangement uses TRBV29-1 and TRBJ2-3; D not resolved. This CDR3 is built from 14 residues. Trimming cost V 0 bases and J 2 bases, with 9 bases left between them. Germline V gene lookup returns CDR1 SQVTM and CDR2 ANQGSEA.

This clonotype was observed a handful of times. The CDR3 DNA reads TGTGCCAGCAGACCCTCTGCAGAGAGAGAGAACACCGGGGAGCTGTTTTTT. It specifies CASRPSAERENTGELFF. This chain connects TRBV6-1 to TRBJ2-2; D gene uncertain. CDR1 is MNHNS, CDR2 SASEGT, per germline. The CDR3 is made up of 17 amino acids. V dropped 6 bases and J dropped 1 base, with 18 bases sitting between them.

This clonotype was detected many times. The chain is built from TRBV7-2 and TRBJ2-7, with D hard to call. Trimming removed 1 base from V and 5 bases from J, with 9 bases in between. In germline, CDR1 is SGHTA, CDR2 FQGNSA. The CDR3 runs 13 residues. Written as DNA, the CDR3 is TGTGCCAGCAGCTTAGGGGGATGGGACGAGCAGTACTTC. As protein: CASSLGGWDEQYF. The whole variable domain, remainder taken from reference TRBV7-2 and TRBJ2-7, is GAGVSQSPSNKVTEKGKDVELRCDPISGHTALYWYRQSLGQGLEFLIYFQGNSAPDKSGLPSDRFSAERTGGSVSTLTIQRTQQEDSAVYLCASSLGGWDEQYFGPGTRLTVT.

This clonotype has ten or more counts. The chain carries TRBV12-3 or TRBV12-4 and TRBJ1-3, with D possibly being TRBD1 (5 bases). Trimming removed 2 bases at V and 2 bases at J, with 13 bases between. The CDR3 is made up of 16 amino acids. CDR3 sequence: CASSLRSLGAGNTIYF. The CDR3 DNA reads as TGTGCCAGCAGTTTACGGTCGCTAGGGGCTGGAAACACCATATATTTT.

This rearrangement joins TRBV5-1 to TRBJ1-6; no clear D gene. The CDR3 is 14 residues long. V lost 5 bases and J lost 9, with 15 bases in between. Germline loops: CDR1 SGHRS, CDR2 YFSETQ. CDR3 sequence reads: CASSSGSQASPLHF. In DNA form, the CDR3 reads TGCGCCAGCAGTTCCGGGAGTCAAGCTTCACCCCTCCACTTT. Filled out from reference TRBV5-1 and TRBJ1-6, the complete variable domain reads KAGVTQTPRYLIKTRGQQVTLSCSPISGHRSVSWYQQTPGQGLQFLFEYFSETQRNKGNFPGRFSGRQFSNSRSEMNVSTLELGDSALYLCASSSGSQASPLHFGNGTRLTVT.

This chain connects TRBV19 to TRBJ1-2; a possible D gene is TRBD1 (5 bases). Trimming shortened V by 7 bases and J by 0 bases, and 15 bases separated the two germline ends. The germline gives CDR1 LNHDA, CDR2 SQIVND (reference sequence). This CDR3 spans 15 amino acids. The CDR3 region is CASTTGRPANYGYTF. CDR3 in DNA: TGTGCCAGTACCACGGGGCGGCCAGCTAACTATGGCTACACCTTC.

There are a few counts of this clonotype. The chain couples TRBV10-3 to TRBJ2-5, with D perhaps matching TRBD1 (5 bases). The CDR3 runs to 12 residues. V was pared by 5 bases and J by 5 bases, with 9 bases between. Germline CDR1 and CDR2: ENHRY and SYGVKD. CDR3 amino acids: CAISQGGETQYF. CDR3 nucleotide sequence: TGTGCCATCAGTCAGGGTGGGGAGACCCAGTACTTC.

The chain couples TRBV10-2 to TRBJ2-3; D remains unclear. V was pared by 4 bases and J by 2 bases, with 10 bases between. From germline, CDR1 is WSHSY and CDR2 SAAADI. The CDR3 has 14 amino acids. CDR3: CASSVGRITDTQYF. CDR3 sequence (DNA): TGCGCCAGCAGTGTAGGCAGGATCACAGATACGCAGTATTTT.

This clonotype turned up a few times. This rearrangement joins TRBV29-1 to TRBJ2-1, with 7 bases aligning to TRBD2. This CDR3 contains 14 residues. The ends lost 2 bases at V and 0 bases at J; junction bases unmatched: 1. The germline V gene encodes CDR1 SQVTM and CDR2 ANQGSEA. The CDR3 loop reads CSVETGGSYNEQFF. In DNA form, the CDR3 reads TGCAGCGTTGAAACGGGGGGCTCCTACAATGAGCAGTTCTTC.

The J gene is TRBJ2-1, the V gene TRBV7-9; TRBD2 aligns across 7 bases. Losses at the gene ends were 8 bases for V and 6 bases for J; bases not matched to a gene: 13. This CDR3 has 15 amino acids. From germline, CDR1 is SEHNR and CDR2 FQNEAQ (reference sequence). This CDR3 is CASCCPGGRGNEQFF. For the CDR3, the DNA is TGTGCCAGCTGCTGTCCGGGGGGACGGGGCAATGAGCAGTTCTTC.